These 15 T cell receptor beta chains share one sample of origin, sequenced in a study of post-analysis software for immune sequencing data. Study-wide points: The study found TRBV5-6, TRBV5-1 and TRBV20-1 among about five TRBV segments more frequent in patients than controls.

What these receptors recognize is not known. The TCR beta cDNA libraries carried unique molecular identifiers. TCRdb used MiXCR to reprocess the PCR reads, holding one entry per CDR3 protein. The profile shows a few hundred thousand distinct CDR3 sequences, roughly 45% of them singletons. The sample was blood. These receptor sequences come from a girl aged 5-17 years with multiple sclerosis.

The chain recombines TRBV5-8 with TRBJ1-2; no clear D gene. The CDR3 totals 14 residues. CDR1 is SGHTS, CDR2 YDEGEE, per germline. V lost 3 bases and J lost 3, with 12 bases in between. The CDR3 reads CASSSSTAYYGYTF. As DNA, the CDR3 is TGTGCCAGCAGCTCATCTACTGCATACTATGGCTACACCTTC.

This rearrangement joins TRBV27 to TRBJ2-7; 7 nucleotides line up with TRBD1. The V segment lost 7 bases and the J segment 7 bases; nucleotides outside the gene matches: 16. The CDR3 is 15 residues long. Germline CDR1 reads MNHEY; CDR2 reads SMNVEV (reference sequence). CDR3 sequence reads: CASTTGDSTYNEQYF. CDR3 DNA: TGTGCCAGCACCACCGGGGACAGTACGTACAATGAGCAGTACTTC.

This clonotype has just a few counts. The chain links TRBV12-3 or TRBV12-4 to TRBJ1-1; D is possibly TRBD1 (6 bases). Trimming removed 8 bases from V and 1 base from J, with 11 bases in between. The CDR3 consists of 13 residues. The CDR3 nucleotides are TGTGCCAGCTGGGAAGGGGGGAACACTGAAGCTTTCTTT. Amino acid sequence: CASWEGGNTEAFF.

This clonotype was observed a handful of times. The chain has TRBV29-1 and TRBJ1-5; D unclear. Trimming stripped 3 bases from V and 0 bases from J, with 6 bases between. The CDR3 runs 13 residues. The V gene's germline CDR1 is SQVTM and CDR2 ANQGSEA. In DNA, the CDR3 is TGCAGCGTTGAGGAAAATAGCAATCAGCCCCAGCATTTT. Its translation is CSVEENSNQPQHF.

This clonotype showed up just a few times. CDR3 protein: CASSLAHGVSEQFF. The CDR3 bases are TGTGCCAGCAGCTTGGCGCACGGGGTAAGCGAGCAGTTCTTC. V and J are TRBV5-6 and TRBJ2-1; possibly TRBD2 for D (5 bases). V lost 0 bases and J 10 bases, leaving 14 bases between the germline ends. Germline-derived CDR1 and CDR2 are SGHDT and YYEEEE. The CDR3 totals 14 residues.

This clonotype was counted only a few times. The CDR3 reads CSARPATSGNSYNEQFF. In DNA, the CDR3 is TGCAGTGCTAGACCAGCGACTAGCGGGAACTCCTACAATGAGCAGTTCTTC. This chain links TRBV20-1 with TRBJ2-1; TRBD2 matches at 11 bases. From germline, CDR1 is DFQATT and CDR2 SNEGSKA (reference sequence). J was trimmed by 0 bases and V by 2 bases; bases with no gene match: 6. The CDR3 contains 17 residues.

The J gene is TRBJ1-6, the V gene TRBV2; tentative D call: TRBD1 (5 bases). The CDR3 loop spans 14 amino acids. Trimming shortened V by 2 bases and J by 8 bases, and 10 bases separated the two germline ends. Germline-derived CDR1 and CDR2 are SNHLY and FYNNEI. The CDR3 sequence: CASSEQGGDSPLHF. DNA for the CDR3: TGTGCCAGCAGTGAACAGGGTGGAGATTCACCCCTCCACTTT.

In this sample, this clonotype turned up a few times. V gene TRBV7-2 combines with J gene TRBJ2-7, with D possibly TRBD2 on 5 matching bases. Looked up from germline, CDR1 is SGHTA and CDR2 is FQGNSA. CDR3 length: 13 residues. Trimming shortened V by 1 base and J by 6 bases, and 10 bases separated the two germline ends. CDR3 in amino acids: CASSLVVEGEQYF. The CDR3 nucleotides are TGTGCCAGCAGCTTAGTGGTAGAGGGCGAGCAGTACTTC.

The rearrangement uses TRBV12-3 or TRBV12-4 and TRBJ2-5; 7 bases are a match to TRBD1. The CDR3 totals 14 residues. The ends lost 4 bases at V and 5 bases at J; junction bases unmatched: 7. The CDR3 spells CASSSDREEETQYF. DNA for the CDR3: TGTGCCAGCAGTTCCGACAGGGAAGAGGAGACCCAGTACTTC.

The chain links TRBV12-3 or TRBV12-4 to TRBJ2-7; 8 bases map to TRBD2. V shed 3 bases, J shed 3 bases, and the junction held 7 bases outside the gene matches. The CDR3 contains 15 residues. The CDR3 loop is CASSFGGGRNYEQYF. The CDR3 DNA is TGTGCCAGCAGTTTCGGCGGGGGGCGAAACTACGAGCAGTACTTC.

For the CDR3, the DNA is TGCAGCGTTCGAAGGGACAGGGCCTACGAGCAGTACTTC. As protein: CSVRRDRAYEQYF. V and J are TRBV29-1 and TRBJ2-5, with 9 bases matching TRBD1. TRBJ2-7 matches the DNA end more closely, so the J call is doubtful. The V gene's germline CDR1 is SQVTM and CDR2 ANQGSEA. This CDR3 is built from 13 residues.

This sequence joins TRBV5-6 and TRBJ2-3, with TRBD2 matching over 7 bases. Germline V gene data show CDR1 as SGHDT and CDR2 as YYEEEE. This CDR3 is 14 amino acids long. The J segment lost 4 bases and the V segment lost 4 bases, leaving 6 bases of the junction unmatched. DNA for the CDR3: TGTGCCAGCAGCCCTGGGACTATGGCAGATACGCAGTATTTT. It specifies CASSPGTMADTQYF.

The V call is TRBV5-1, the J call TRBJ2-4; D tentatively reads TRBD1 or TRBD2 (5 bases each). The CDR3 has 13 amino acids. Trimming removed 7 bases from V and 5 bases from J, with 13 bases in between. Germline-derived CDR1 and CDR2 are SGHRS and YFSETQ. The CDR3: CASVRDGENIQYF. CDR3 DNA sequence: TGCGCCAGCGTCCGGGACGGAGAAAACATTCAGTACTTC. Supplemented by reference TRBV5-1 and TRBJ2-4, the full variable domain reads KAGVTQTPRYLIKTRGQQVTLSCSPISGHRSVSWYQQTPGQGLQFLFEYFSETQRNKGNFPGRFSGRQFSNSRSEMNVSTLELGDSALYLCASVRDGENIQYFGAGTRLSVL.

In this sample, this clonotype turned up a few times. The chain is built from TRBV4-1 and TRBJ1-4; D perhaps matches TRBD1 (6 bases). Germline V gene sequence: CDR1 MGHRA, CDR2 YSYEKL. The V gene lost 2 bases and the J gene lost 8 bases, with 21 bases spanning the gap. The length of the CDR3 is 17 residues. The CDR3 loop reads CASSQHFTGSLKEKLFF. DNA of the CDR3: TGCGCCAGCAGCCAACACTTCACAGGGTCCTTAAAGGAAAAACTGTTTTTT.

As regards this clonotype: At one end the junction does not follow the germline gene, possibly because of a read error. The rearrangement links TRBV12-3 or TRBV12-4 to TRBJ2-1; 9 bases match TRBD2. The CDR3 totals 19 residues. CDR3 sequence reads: CAGSTGGGRLAGLYNEQFF. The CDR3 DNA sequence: TGTGCCGGCAGCACCGGCGGGGGGCGCCTAGCGGGGTTATACAATGAGCAGTTCTTC.